This T cell receptor (beta chain) was observed in a study of cytomegalovirus exposure and HLA in healthy donors. The study, taken as a whole, reports: CMV antigen specificity of three CMV-associated chains was confirmed in vitro. In presence/absence analyses, roughly uniform sequencing depth across donors was assumed. TRBV6-2, TRBV6-3 and other indistinguishable V segments were excluded.

Both 60 Vbeta primers and 13 Jbeta primers went into the PCR. Here immunoSEQ multiplex PCR was the method, and the copy in TCRdb shows in-frame clones only, minus some. The sample includes about 190,000 clones, 75% to 90% of them seen just once. As concerns this clone: The antigen is not known.

V gave up 3 bases and J gave up 7 bases, with 10 bases separating them. Germline CDR1 is MDHEN and CDR2 is SYDVKM. There are 12 residues in the CDR3. This TCR was sampled from a woman under 30 in good health and CMV-seronegative. The rearrangement joins TRBV28 to TRBJ2-7; TRBD2 is a possible D gene (6 bases). The sample was PBMCs. CDR3 residues: CASSFRGDEQYF. CDR3 coding DNA: TGTGCCAGCAGTTTCCGCGGGGATGAGCAGTACTTC.